The present T cell receptor beta chain was sequenced within a study of blood T cell repertoires in COVID-19. Sequencing used immunoSEQ multiplex PCR; TCRdb keeps in-frame clones, though not all of them. The data contain roughly 110,000 clones, about 85% of them singletons. Unmatched junction bases numbered 7, after V lost 11 bases and J lost 4 bases. CDR3 size: 12 residues. Germline V gene lookup returns CDR1 SNHLY and CDR2 FYNNEI. The chain joins TRBV2 to TRBJ1-2; 7 bases are a match to TRBD1. The sequence derives from a man in his fifties with acute or convalescent COVID-19. The sequenced sample was peripheral blood. The CDR3 nucleotides read TGTGCCCGTTGGGACAGAATCTATGGCTACACCTTC. Translated: CARWDRIYGYTF.